These 8 T cell receptor beta chains were all obtained from the same sample, sequenced in a study of T cells in Graves' hyperthyroidism and ophthalmopathy. What was amplified from RNA transcripts were TCR beta CDR3 regions. Primed by the HTBI set, a first-round RT-PCR was run on the TCR CDR3. TCRdb re-called the multiplex PCR reads with MiXCR, one entry per CDR3 protein. Among over 450,000 distinct CDR3 sequences listed, 17% were seen once. Sequenced input: blood. The receptors here all came from a young woman with Graves' ophthalmopathy.

There are many counts of this clonotype. V and J are TRBV19 and TRBJ2-1, with 12 positions matching TRBD2. This CDR3 spans 18 amino acids. V lost 3 bases to trimming and J lost 8 bases; unmatched junction nucleotides: 14. Germline assignment: CDR1 LNHDA and CDR2 SQIVND (reference sequence). CDR3 protein: CASSMTASGRATDDEQFF. CDR3 in DNA: TGTGCCAGTAGTATGACGGCTAGCGGGAGGGCCACTGATGATGAGCAGTTCTTC.

The J gene is TRBJ1-5, the V gene TRBV19; 8 nucleotides match TRBD1. Trimming took 1 base from V and 5 from J; bases not matched to a gene: 1. The CDR3 totals 14 residues. The V gene's germline CDR1 is LNHDA and CDR2 SQIVND (reference sequence). CDR3 coding DNA: TGTGCCAGTAGTATAGTGACAGGGGATCAGCCCCAGCATTTT. This translates into CASSIVTGDQPQHF.

In its sample, this clonotype was seen a few times. The CDR3 sequence is CASSRDPKNGYTF. DNA for the CDR3: TGTGCCAGCAGTCGGGACCCCAAAAATGGCTACACCTTC. The gene calls are TRBV6-1 and TRBJ1-2; D is possibly TRBD1 (5 bases). The CDR3 has 13 residues. CDR1 and CDR2 from the germline V gene are MNHNS and SASEGT. V was cut by 5 bases and J by 6 bases, with 13 bases left in between.

This clonotype was picked up many times. The rearrangement links TRBV7-9 to TRBJ2-3; 8 bases are shared with TRBD2. The germline V gene has CDR1 SEHNR and CDR2 FQNEAQ (reference sequence). J lost 3 bases, V lost 5 bases, and 10 bases had no gene match. This CDR3 has 16 residues. In DNA form, the CDR3 reads TGTGCCAGCAGCCCCCCGGGACTAGTCCGTACAGATACGCAGTATTTT. Protein sequence: CASSPPGLVRTDTQYF.

The V and J genes are TRBV13 and TRBJ1-5; no definite D call. Trimming pared 4 bases from V and 1 base from J, leaving 11 bases between. The CDR3 is made up of 15 amino acids. Germline V gene sequence: CDR1 PRHDT, CDR2 FYEKMQ (reference sequence). The CDR3 spells CASSSTPLSNQPQHF. The CDR3 DNA reads as TGTGCCAGCAGCTCGACACCCCTAAGCAATCAGCCCCAGCATTTT.

This sequence joins TRBV15 and TRBJ2-1; tentatively, D is TRBD2 (6 bases). The CDR3 runs to 11 residues. Germline V gene data show CDR1 as LNHNV and CDR2 as YYDKDF (reference sequence). The germline V and J ends were trimmed by 6 bases and 10 bases, with 10 bases remaining between them. The CDR3 DNA reads TGTGCCACCAGGGGACTTGGGGAGCAGTTCTTC. It translates to CATRGLGEQFF.

This clonotype has a count of ten or more. V usage is TRBV18 and J usage is TRBJ1-4; TRBD1 agrees at 10 bases. V was pared by 6 bases and J by 7 bases, with 2 bases of the junction left unmatched. Per germline, CDR1 KGHSH and CDR2 LQKENI. The CDR3 has 13 amino acids. Here the CDR3 reads CASSRDRGEKLFF. The CDR3 nucleotides read TGTGCCAGCTCTCGGGACAGGGGTGAAAAACTGTTTTTT.

In regard to this clonotype: This may come from a read error, since a much larger clone is one base off. Because the CDR3 is missing its conserved closing phenylalanine or tryptophan, this is likely a read error. The genes are TRBV6-1 and TRBJ1-1; tentative D call: TRBD1 (6 bases). The CDR3 length is 11 residues. Germline CDR1 MNHNS, CDR2 SASEGT. Trimming pared 5 bases from V and 8 bases from J, leaving 9 bases between. CDR3 in amino acids: CASSIGQEAFL. The DNA of the CDR3 is TGTGCCAGCAGTATAGGACAGGAAGCTTTCCTT.